This is a list of T cell receptor beta chains from one sample in a study of blood T cell repertoires in COVID-19. Profiled with immunoSEQ multiplex PCR; TCRdb holds only in-frame clones, not every one. The sample lists fewer than 120,000 clones; 70% to 80% were seen once. Material: peripheral blood. The receptor set was obtained from an older woman with acute or convalescent COVID-19. Each CDR3 is given with its conserved first and last residue. D genes are given only for firm matches. Not every row has a clone size; where given, it reads once, few, many or a size class.

.	.	TRBV30	TRBJ2-3	TGTGCCTGGACCACGGGGCGGGGGCGCACAGATACGCAGTATTTT	CAWTTGRGRTDTQYF
.	TRBD2	TRBV7-9	TRBJ2-1	TGTGCCAGCAGCTTAGTCCGGCTAGCGGGGGGCAATGAGCAGTTCTTC	CASSLVRLAGGNEQFF
.	.	TRBV24-1	TRBJ1-2	TGTGCCACCAGTGATTTTAGTTATGGCTACACCTTC	CATSDFSYGYTF
.	.	TRBV3-1/TRBV3-2	TRBJ1-5	TGTGCCAGCAGCCAAGAAGGACTGTTTCGGCCCCAGCATTTT	CASSQEGLFRPQHF
few	.	TRBV9	TRBJ1-5	TGTGCCAGCAGCGTAGGCGAGATTAGCAATCAGCCCCAGCATTTT	CASSVGEISNQPQHF
.	TRBD1	TRBV7-9	TRBJ1-1	TGTGCCAGCAGCTTGGCACAGGGGCCACAGAACACTGAAGCTTTCTTT	CASSLAQGPQNTEAFF
.	TRBD1	TRBV7-3	TRBJ1-3	TGTGCCAGCAGCTTAAAGGGGGCCGGGACCGTATATTTT	CASSLKGAGTVYF
.	.	TRBV12-3/TRBV12-4	TRBJ2-7	TGTGCCAGCAGTCGACAGAGAGCCTACGAGCAGTACTTC	CASSRQRAYEQYF
.	.	TRBV6-5	TRBJ1-4	TGTGCCGGGGAGAAGGATGAAAAACTGTTTTTT	CAGEKDEKLFF
few	TRBD1	TRBV2	TRBJ1-5	TGTGCCAGCAGCCCTTGGACAGGGGTTGATCAGCCCCAGCATTTT	CASSPWTGVDQPQHF
.	.	TRBV19	TRBJ2-6	TGTGCCAGTAGTATGGAGAGAACTGGGGCCAACGTCCTGACTTTC	CASSMERTGANVLTF
.	.	TRBV2	TRBJ1-2	TGTGCCAGCAGTGATGGGCAGATCCCGCATGTAGATGGCTACACCTTC	CASSDGQIPHVDGYTF
.	TRBD1	TRBV4-2	TRBJ1-3	TGTGCCAGCAGCCAAGACCTCAGGGGGCTAGCTGGAAACACCATATATTTT	CASSQDLRGLAGNTIYF
.	TRBD1	TRBV28	TRBJ1-1	TGTGCCAGCAGTTCATACCGCTCGGGGGGACAGGAGAACACTGAAGCTTTCTTT	CASSSYRSGGQENTEAFF
.	TRBD2	TRBV28	TRBJ2-5	TGTGCCAGCCTGAGCGGGGGGCACCAAGAGACCCAGTACTTC	CASLSGGHQETQYF
.	.	TRBV28	TRBJ1-1	TGTGCCAGCAGTTTCAGTGGCGGGACTGAAGCTTTCTTT	CASSFSGGTEAFF
few	TRBD1	TRBV7-8	TRBJ2-1	TGTGCCAGCAGCCCTGGCGGGACAGGGGGTTACAATGAGCAGTTCTTC	CASSPGGTGGYNEQFF
.	.	TRBV29-1	TRBJ2-3	TGCAGCTCTGAACGGTCTAGCGATGTTATAGATACGCAGTATTTT	CSSERSSDVIDTQYF
.	.	TRBV28	TRBJ2-7	TGTGCCAGCCGATCTCATGACAGAACCTACGAGCAGTACTTC	CASRSHDRTYEQYF
few	TRBD1	TRBV25-1	TRBJ2-7	TGTGCCAGCAGTATAACGGACAGGGAGAGCTCCTACGAGCAGTACTTC	CASSITDRESSYEQYF
.	.	TRBV5-5	TRBJ2-7	TGTGCCAGCAGCTCTGTCAGGGTCGAGCAGTACTTC	CASSSVRVEQYF
few	TRBD2	TRBV14	TRBJ2-1	TGTGCCAGCAGCCAACGAAGCGGGGGGGTCAATGAGCAGTTCTTC	CASSQRSGGVNEQFF
.	.	TRBV28	TRBJ2-2	TGTGCCAGCAGGCTCAGGGGCCCCGGGGAGCTGTTTTTT	CASRLRGPGELFF
few	TRBD1	TRBV28	TRBJ2-3	TGTGCCAGCAGTCACTCCGACCGACAGGGGGCAACAGATACGCAGTATTTT	CASSHSDRQGATDTQYF
.	.	TRBV7-8	TRBJ1-5	TGTGCCAGCAGCTTAGACTCGCGGAACAATCAGCCCCAGCATTTT	CASSLDSRNNQPQHF
.	.	TRBV29-1	TRBJ1-5	TGCAGTATAAAGGCGGAGGAGAATCAGCCCCAGCATTTT	CSIKAEENQPQHF
.	.	TRBV7-2	TRBJ2-5	TGTGCCAGCAGCTTAGGAATCCGCCGGGGCCAAGAGACCCAGTACTTC	CASSLGIRRGQETQYF
once	.	TRBV30	TRBJ2-7	TGTGCCTGGAGGCCATCCGGGGCCTACGAGCAGTACTTC	CAWRPSGAYEQYF
many	.	TRBV7-9	TRBJ1-3	TGTGCCAGCAGCGACACTGGAAACACCATATATTTT	CASSDTGNTIYF
.	.	TRBV3-1/TRBV3-2	TRBJ1-3	TGTGCCAGCAGCCAAGAAGCCAGGGCTGGAAACACCATATATTTT	CASSQEARAGNTIYF
.	TRBD1	TRBV28	TRBJ1-1	TGTGCCAGCAGAATGACAGGGGGACGCACTGAAGCTTTCTTT	CASRMTGGRTEAFF
.	.	TRBV24-1	TRBJ1-1	TGTGCCACCAGTGATGGAGACAGAAGGGCTTTCTTT	CATSDGDRRAFF
few	TRBD1	TRBV7-2	TRBJ1-1	TGTGCCAGCAGTTCCCACCGAGGACAGGGAAGCACTGAAGCTTTCTTT	CASSSHRGQGSTEAFF
.	.	TRBV7-8	TRBJ1-5	TGTGCCAGCAGCTTAGTCCACAGTAGCAATCAGCCCCAGCATTTT	CASSLVHSSNQPQHF
.	.	TRBV4-1	TRBJ2-6	TGCGCCAGCAGCCAACCGCGGGGAGGGGCCAACGTCCTGACTTTC	CASSQPRGGANVLTF
.	TRBD1	TRBV7-6	TRBJ1-6	TGTGCCAGCAGCCACTTCGGGACAGACAATTCACCCCTCCACTTT	CASSHFGTDNSPLHF
.	TRBD2	TRBV5-1	TRBJ2-3	TGCGCCAGCAGCTTGGTCGGAGCGGGGGGGCCTACAGATACGCAGTATTTT	CASSLVGAGGPTDTQYF
.	.	TRBV18	TRBJ1-5	TGTGCCAGCTCACCGGGGGCGGTCAATCAGCCCCAGCATTTT	CASSPGAVNQPQHF